The 11 T cell receptor beta chains reported below all come from one sample, sequenced in a study of blood T cell repertoires in COVID-19. Sequencing used immunoSEQ multiplex PCR; TCRdb keeps in-frame clones, though not all of them. The table records 430,000 or so clones, about 87% of them present only once. The sequenced sample was peripheral blood. Every receptor here comes from a man younger than 35 with COVID-19, enrolled during active disease.

V and J are TRBV6-9 and TRBJ1-5; no definite D call. Trimming cost V 4 bases and J 1 base, with 11 bases left between them. CDR1 is MNHGY and CDR2 is SVAAGI in the germline V gene. The CDR3 runs 15 residues. DNA of the CDR3: TGTGCCAGCAGTTCCTCGGGAAGCAGCAATCAGCCCCAGCATTTT. It translates to CASSSSGSSNQPQHF.

This clone was recorded once. J is TRBJ1-2 and V is TRBV4-1; a weak D match, TRBD1 (5 bases). The CDR3 has 16 residues. Germline CDR1 and CDR2: MGHRA and YSYEKL. V lost 1 base, J lost 4 bases, and 16 bases lay in between. DNA for the CDR3: TGCGCCAGCAGCCAAGGGGAAACGACAGACTTCTATGGCTACACCTTC. As protein: CASSQGETTDFYGYTF.

J is TRBJ2-1 and V is TRBV27, with D possibly TRBD1 on 6 matching bases. Germline V CDR1 and CDR2: MNHEY, SMNVEV (reference sequence). The CDR3 is made up of 15 amino acids. V lost 4 bases, J lost 5 bases, and 15 bases lay in between. The CDR3 loop reads CASSYRDGFDNEQFF. CDR3 nucleotide sequence: TGTGCCAGCAGTTACAGGGATGGCTTTGACAATGAGCAGTTCTTC.

The chain links TRBV20-1 to TRBJ2-2, with 13 bases aligning to TRBD2. CDR3 size: 17 residues. Trimming cost V 3 bases and J 3 bases; bases outside gene matches: 7. CDR1 is DFQATT and CDR2 is SNEGSKA in the germline V gene (reference sequence). The chain's CDR3 is CSASRTSGGAYTGELFF. The CDR3 DNA reads TGCAGTGCTAGTAGGACTAGCGGGGGAGCCTACACCGGGGAGCTGTTTTTT.

This sequence joins TRBV6-6 and TRBJ2-3, with 8 bases that match TRBD2. The germline V gene encodes CDR1 MNHNY and CDR2 SVGAGI (reference sequence). The CDR3 totals 16 residues. V was pared by 6 bases and J by 0 bases, with 8 bases of the junction left unmatched. CDR3 loop: CASSYGGGLSTDTQYF. Written as DNA, the CDR3 is TGTGCCAGCAGCTACGGCGGGGGGCTCAGCACAGATACGCAGTATTTT.

The J gene is TRBJ1-3, the V gene TRBV7-9; tentative D call: TRBD1 (5 bases). The CDR3 sequence is 18 residues long. Trimming removed 0 bases at V and 0 bases at J, with 15 bases between. Germline CDR1 SEHNR, CDR2 FQNEAQ (reference sequence). The CDR3 loop reads CASSLAFGAASSGNTIYF. In nucleotides, the CDR3 is TGTGCCAGCAGCTTAGCGTTTGGGGCCGCGAGCTCTGGAAACACCATATATTTT.

The table lists this clone with a count of one. The V call is TRBV19, the J call TRBJ2-1; 11 bases are shared with TRBD2. With 6 bases clipped from V and 2 bases from J, the junction kept 3 bases outside the gene matches. Per the germline V gene, CDR1 is LNHDA and CDR2 is SQIVND (reference sequence). This CDR3 comprises 15 residues. The CDR3 nucleotides read TGTGCCAGTAGCCTGGGACTAGCGGCCTACAATGAGCAGTTCTTC. This codes for CASSLGLAAYNEQFF. Looking up the rest from reference TRBV19 and TRBJ2-1 gives the full variable domain: DGGITQSPKYLFRKEGQNVTLSCEQNLNHDAMYWYRQDPGQGLRLIYYSQIVNDFQKGDIAEGYSVSREKKESFPLTVTSAQKNPTAFYLCASSLGLAAYNEQFFGPGTRLTVL.

The chain is built from TRBV6-6 and TRBJ2-7, with TRBD1 as a possible D gene (6 bases). The CDR3 is 16 amino acids. Trimming stripped 6 bases from V and 1 base from J, with 19 bases between. Germline CDR1 and CDR2: MNHNY and SVGAGI (reference sequence). The CDR3 loop reads CASSLTRDTLSYEQYF. For the CDR3, the DNA is TGTGCCAGCAGCCTTACCCGGGACACCTTATCCTACGAGCAGTACTTC.

The rearrangement uses TRBV7-2 and TRBJ2-2; 7 bases are shared with TRBD2. The CDR3 runs 14 residues. V shed 2 bases and J 4 bases; nucleotides not matched to a gene: 1. In germline, CDR1 is SGHTA, CDR2 FQGNSA. CDR3 nucleotide sequence: TGTGCCAGCAGCTTATCGGGGGGCACCGGGGAGCTGTTTTTT. Protein product: CASSLSGGTGELFF. The full variable domain, in which reference TRBV7-2 and TRBJ2-2 provide the parts outside the CDR3, is GAGVSQSPSNKVTEKGKDVELRCDPISGHTALYWYRQSLGQGLEFLIYFQGNSAPDKSGLPSDRFSAERTGGSVSTLTIQRTQQEDSAVYLCASSLSGGTGELFFGEGSRLTVL.

The V call is TRBV3-1 (or the pseudogene TRBV3-2), the J call TRBJ2-1; D possibly corresponds to TRBD1 (6 bases). The CDR3 consists of 16 residues. Germline V CDR1 and CDR2: LGHDT, YNNKEL (reference sequence). The V end lost 1 base, the J end lost 0 bases, and 10 bases lay between the germline ends. This CDR3 is CASSQGVRGSYNEQFF. The DNA for the CDR3 is TGTGCCAGCAGCCAAGGGGTCAGGGGCTCCTACAATGAGCAGTTCTTC.

This clone was observed a few times. Additional DNA sequences in this sample encode the identical CDR3. The V gene is TRBV6-5, the J gene TRBJ1-5, with a tentative D call TRBD1 (5 bases). Germline loops: CDR1 MNHEY, CDR2 SVGAGI. This CDR3 spans 13 amino acids. V lost 4 bases to trimming and J lost 4 bases, with 8 bases between them. CDR3 amino acids: CASSSQGNQPQHF. The CDR3 coding sequence is TGTGCCAGCAGTTCGCAGGGAAATCAGCCCCAGCATTTT.